This T cell receptor (beta chain) stems from a study of OX40 agonist ivuxolimab in advanced cancers. Study-level background: Under the entry rules, prior anti-PD-1, anti-PD-L1 or anti-CTLA-4 therapy was allowed, and around 40% had some. General study results and limits: Part of the nonresponder group also had normalized T-cell clonal expansion that was low. In the 0.1 to 3.0 mg/kg range, CD4+ and CD8+ blood T cells had expanded clonally by week 6.

Germline assignment: CDR1 ENHRY and CDR2 SYGVKD. CDR3 size: 14 residues. The J segment lost 2 bases and the V segment lost 7 bases, leaving 5 bases of the junction unmatched. The table came from immunoSEQ multiplex PCR; TCRdb's copy has only in-frame clones and leaves some out. The repertoire holds about 33,000 clones, roughly 74% seen once, with 9.5% to 15% in the top ten. For this clone: The target antigen is unknown.

This receptor was taken from an adult with an advanced solid tumor such as melanoma, head and neck, liver or kidney cancer. The chain carries TRBV10-3 and TRBJ1-5, with 7 bases that match TRBD1. The sequencing used CD4+ or CD8+ T cells sorted from blood, collected in a trial of the OX40 agonist ivuxolimab. The CDR3 region is CAIKGGGGNQPQHF. The DNA for the CDR3 is TGTGCCATCAAGGGAGGGGGCGGCAATCAGCCCCAGCATTTT.